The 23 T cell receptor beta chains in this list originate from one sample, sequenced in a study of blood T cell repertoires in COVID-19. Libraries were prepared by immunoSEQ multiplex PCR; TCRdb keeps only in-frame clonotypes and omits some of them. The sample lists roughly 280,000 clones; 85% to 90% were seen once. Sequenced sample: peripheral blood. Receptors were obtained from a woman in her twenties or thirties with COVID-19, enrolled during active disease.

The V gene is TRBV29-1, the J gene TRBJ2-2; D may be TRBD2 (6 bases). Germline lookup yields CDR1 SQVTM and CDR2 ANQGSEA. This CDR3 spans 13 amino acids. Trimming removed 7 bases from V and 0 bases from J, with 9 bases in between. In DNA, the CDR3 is TGCAGCGGAGCGGGCACGAACACCGGGGAGCTGTTTTTT. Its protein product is CSGAGTNTGELFF.

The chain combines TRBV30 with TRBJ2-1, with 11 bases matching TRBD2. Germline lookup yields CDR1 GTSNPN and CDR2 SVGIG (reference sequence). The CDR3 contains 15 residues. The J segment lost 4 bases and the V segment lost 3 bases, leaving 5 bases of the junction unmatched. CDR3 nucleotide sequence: TGTGCCTGGAGCCAGGGACTAGCGGAGTACAATGAGCAGTTCTTC. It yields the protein CAWSQGLAEYNEQFF.

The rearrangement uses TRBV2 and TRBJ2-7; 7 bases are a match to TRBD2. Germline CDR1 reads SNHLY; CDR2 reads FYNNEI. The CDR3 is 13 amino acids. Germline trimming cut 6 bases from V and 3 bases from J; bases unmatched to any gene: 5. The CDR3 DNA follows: TGTGCCAGCAGGGAGACTAGCTTCTACGAGCAGTACTTC. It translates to CASRETSFYEQYF.

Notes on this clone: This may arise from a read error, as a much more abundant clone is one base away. For the CDR3, the DNA is TGTGCCAGCAGCCCGGGACTAGCGGGCTACAATGAGCAGTTCTTC. It is translated as CASSPGLAGYNEQFF. The rearrangement uses TRBV28 and TRBJ2-1, with TRBD2 matching over 12 bases. Trimming at V came to 6 bases and at J to 3 bases, leaving 3 bases not matched to a gene. Per germline, CDR1 MDHEN and CDR2 SYDVKM. The CDR3 is 15 amino acids.

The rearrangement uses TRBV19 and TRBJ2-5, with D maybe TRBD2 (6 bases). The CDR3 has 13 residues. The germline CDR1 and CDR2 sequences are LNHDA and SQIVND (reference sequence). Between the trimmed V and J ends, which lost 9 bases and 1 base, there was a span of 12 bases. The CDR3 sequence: CASLGGTQETQYF. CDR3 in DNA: TGTGCCAGCCTGGGGGGAACCCAAGAGACCCAGTACTTC.

The CDR3 region is CAQTQEAGNTIYF. The CDR3 DNA reads as TGTGCCCAAACACAGGAAGCGGGAAACACCATATATTTT. V usage is TRBV2 and J usage is TRBJ1-3; the D gene is possibly TRBD1 (5 bases). Germline V lookup: CDR1 SNHLY, CDR2 FYNNEI. V lost 11 bases and J 4 bases, leaving 15 bases between the germline ends. CDR3 length: 13 residues. The full variable domain, in which reference TRBV2 and TRBJ1-3 provide the parts outside the CDR3, is EPEVTQTPSHQVTQMGQEVILRCVPISNHLYFYWYRQILGQKVEFLVSFYNNEISEKSEIFDDQFSVERPDGSNFTLKIRSTKLEDSAMYFCAQTQEAGNTIYFGEGSWLTVV.

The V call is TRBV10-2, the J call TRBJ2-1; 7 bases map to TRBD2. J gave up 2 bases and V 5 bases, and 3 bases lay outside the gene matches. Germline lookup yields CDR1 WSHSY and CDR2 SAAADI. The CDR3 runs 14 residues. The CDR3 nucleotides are TGCGCCAGCAGTATTCGGGAGGCCTACAATGAGCAGTTCTTC. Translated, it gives CASSIREAYNEQFF.

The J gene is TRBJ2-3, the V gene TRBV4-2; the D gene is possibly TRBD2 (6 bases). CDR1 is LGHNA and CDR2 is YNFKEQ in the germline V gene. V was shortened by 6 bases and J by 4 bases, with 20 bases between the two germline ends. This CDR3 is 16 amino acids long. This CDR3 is CASSGIRRAGADTQYF. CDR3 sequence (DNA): TGTGCCAGCAGTGGTATCCGGAGGGCCGGTGCAGATACGCAGTATTTT.

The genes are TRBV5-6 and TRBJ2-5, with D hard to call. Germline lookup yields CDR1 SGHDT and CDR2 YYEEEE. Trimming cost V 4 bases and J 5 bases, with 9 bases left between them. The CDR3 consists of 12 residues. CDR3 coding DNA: TGTGCCAGCAGCCTGTCGCGGGAGACCCAGTACTTC. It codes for CASSLSRETQYF.

In DNA, the CDR3 is TGTGCCAGCAGTTTCCTTGGAGTCTCTAGCTACACCTTC. This codes for CASSFLGVSSYTF. The chain joins TRBV27 to TRBJ1-2; no firm D call. The CDR3 is made up of 13 amino acids. The V end lost 3 bases, the J end lost 9 bases, and 14 bases lay between the germline ends. Germline CDR1 MNHEY, CDR2 SMNVEV (reference sequence).

This CDR3 is CASSLAGGLGNIQYF. As DNA, the CDR3 is TGTGCCAGCAGCTTAGCGGGAGGGCTGGGAAACATTCAGTACTTC. The rearrangement links TRBV11-2 to TRBJ2-4; 8 positions match TRBD2. This CDR3 comprises 15 residues. Germline CDR1 and CDR2: SGHAT and FQNNGV. Trimming cost V 1 base and J 6 bases; bases outside gene matches: 5.

The chain's CDR3 is CASSLVPGTGGVQPQHF. The CDR3 nucleotides read TGTGCCAGCAGCTTGGTGCCAGGGACAGGGGGCGTGCAGCCCCAGCATTTT. J is TRBJ1-5 and V is TRBV5-5; 12 bases map to TRBD1. Trimming cost V 0 bases and J 7 bases; bases outside gene matches: 8. The CDR3 is 17 amino acids. The germline V gene has CDR1 SGHKS and CDR2 YYEKEE (reference sequence).

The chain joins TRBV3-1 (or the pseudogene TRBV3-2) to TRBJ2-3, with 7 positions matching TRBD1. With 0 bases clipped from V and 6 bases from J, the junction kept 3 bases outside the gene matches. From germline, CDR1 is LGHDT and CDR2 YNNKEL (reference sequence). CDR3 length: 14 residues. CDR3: CASSQEVRGDTQYF. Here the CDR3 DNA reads TGTGCCAGCAGCCAAGAGGTCAGGGGGGATACGCAGTATTTT.

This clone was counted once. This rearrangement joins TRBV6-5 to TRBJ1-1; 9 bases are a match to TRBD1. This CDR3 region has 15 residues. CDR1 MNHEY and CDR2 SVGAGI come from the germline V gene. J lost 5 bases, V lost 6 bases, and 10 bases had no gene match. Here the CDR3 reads CASSLHMTGGTEAFF. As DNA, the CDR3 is TGTGCCAGCAGCCTCCACATGACAGGGGGAACTGAAGCTTTCTTT.

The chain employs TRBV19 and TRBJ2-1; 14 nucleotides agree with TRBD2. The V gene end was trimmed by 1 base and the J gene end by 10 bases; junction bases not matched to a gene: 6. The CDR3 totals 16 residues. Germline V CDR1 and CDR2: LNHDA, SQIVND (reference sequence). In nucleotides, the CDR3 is TGTGCCAGTAGTATAGCCGGGACTAGCGGGAGTTACGAGCAGTTCTTC. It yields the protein CASSIAGTSGSYEQFF.

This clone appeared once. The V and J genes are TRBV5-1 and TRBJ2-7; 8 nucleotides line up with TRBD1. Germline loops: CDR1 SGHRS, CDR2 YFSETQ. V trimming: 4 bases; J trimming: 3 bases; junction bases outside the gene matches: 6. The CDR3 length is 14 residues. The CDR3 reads CASSSGQGLYEQYF. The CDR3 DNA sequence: TGCGCCAGCAGCAGTGGACAGGGACTCTACGAGCAGTACTTC.

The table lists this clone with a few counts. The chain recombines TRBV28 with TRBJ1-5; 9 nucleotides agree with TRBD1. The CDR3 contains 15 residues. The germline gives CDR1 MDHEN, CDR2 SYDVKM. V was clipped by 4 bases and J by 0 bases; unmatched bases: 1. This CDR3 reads CASSYRGPSNQPQHF. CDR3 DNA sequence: TGTGCCAGCAGTTACAGGGGGCCTAGCAATCAGCCCCAGCATTTT.

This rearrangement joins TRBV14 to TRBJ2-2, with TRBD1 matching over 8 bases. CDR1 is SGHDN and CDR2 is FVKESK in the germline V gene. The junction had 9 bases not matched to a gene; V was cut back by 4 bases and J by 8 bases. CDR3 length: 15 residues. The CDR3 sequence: CASSPEAGGEGELFF. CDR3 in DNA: TGTGCCAGCAGCCCTGAAGCAGGGGGCGAGGGGGAGCTGTTTTTT.

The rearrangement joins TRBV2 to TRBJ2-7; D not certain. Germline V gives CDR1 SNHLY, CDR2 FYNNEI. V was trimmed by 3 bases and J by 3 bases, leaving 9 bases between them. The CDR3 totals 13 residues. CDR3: CASSEFQYYEQYF. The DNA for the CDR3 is TGTGCCAGCAGTGAGTTTCAGTACTACGAGCAGTACTTC.

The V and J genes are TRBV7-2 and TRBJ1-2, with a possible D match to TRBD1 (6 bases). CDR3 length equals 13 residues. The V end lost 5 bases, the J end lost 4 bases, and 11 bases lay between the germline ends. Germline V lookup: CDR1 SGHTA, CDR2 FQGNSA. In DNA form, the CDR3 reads TGTGCCAGCAGCCGAGGGACATTCTATGGCTACACCTTC. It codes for CASSRGTFYGYTF. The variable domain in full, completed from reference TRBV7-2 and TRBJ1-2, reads GAGVSQSPSNKVTEKGKDVELRCDPISGHTALYWYRQSLGQGLEFLIYFQGNSAPDKSGLPSDRFSAERTGGSVSTLTIQRTQQEDSAVYLCASSRGTFYGYTFGSGTRLTVV.

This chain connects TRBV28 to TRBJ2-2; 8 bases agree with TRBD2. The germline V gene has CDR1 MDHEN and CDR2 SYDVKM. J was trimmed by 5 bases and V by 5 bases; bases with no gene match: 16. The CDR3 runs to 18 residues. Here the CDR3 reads CASSLNPGSGGVTGELFF. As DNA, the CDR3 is TGTGCCAGCAGTCTCAACCCAGGAAGCGGGGGAGTTACCGGGGAGCTGTTTTTT.

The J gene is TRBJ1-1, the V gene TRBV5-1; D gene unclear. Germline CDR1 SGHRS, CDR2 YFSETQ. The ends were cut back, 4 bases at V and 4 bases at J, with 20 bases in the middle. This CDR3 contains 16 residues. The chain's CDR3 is CASSPREALLGTEAFF. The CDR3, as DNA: TGCGCCAGCAGCCCCCGGGAGGCTTTACTAGGCACTGAAGCTTTCTTT.

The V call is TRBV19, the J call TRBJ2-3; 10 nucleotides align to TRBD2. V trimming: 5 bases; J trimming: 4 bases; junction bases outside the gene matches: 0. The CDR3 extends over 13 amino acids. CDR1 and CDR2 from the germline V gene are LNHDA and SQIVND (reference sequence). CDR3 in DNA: TGTGCCAGTAGTGGACTAGCGGCAGATACGCAGTATTTT. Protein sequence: CASSGLAADTQYF.